Presented here are 9 T cell receptor beta chains from one specimen sequenced in a study of cytomegalovirus exposure and HLA in healthy donors. Vbeta (60) and Jbeta (13) primers were used in the PCR. Data came from immunoSEQ multiplex PCR; TCRdb stores just in-frame clones and leaves some out. The sample yields over 150,000 clones, about 80% seen once. The material sequenced was PBMCs. Receptors were obtained from a man aged 30-40 years in good health and CMV-seropositive.

The J gene is TRBJ2-7, the V gene TRBV6-5; TRBD1 matches at 10 bases. Germline CDR1 MNHEY, CDR2 SVGAGI. This CDR3 has 14 residues. J lost 2 bases, V lost 5 bases, and 3 bases had no gene match. The CDR3 nucleotides are TGTGCCAGCAGTGTTGGACAGGGGGCCTACGAGCAGTACTTC. Its protein is CASSVGQGAYEQYF.

The V call is TRBV30, the J call TRBJ2-7, with D maybe TRBD1 (6 bases). The CDR3 runs 15 residues. V was shortened by 3 bases and J by 2 bases, with 17 bases between the two germline ends. Germline CDR1 is GTSNPN and CDR2 is SVGIG (reference sequence). The CDR3 DNA reads as TGTGCCTGGAGGAATCAGGGGCGACCTACCTACGAGCAGTACTTC. This translates into CAWRNQGRPTYEQYF.

The chain has TRBV15 and TRBJ1-5; D remains ambiguous. CDR3 size: 14 residues. Trimming took 1 base from V and 5 from J, leaving 9 bases between them. Per germline, CDR1 LNHNV and CDR2 YYDKDF (reference sequence). CDR3 DNA: TGTGCCACCAGCAGAGTGGGCTCTGATCAGCCCCAGCATTTT. It codes for CATSRVGSDQPQHF.

The chain carries TRBV28 and TRBJ2-1; 12 bases fit TRBD2. The CDR3 loop spans 16 amino acids. The junction had 5 bases not matched to a gene; V was cut back by 7 bases and J by 1 base. Germline V gives CDR1 MDHEN, CDR2 SYDVKM. In nucleotides, the CDR3 is TGTGCCAGCACCATAGGACTAGCGGGGTCCTACAATGAGCAGTTCTTC. The encoded protein is CASTIGLAGSYNEQFF.

The J gene is TRBJ2-3, the V gene TRBV2; 14 bases agree with TRBD2. Trimming cost V 4 bases and J 6 bases; bases outside gene matches: 12. CDR3 size: 18 residues. The germline V gene encodes CDR1 SNHLY and CDR2 FYNNEI. The CDR3 loop reads CASSVPLTSGRAADTQYF. The DNA for the CDR3 is TGTGCCAGCAGTGTTCCCCTGACTAGCGGGAGGGCCGCCGATACGCAGTATTTT. Variable domain in full (rest from reference TRBV2 and TRBJ2-3): EPEVTQTPSHQVTQMGQEVILRCVPISNHLYFYWYRQILGQKVEFLVSFYNNEISEKSEIFDDQFSVERPDGSNFTLKIRSTKLEDSAMYFCASSVPLTSGRAADTQYFGPGTRLTVL.

V and J are TRBV11-2 and TRBJ2-3; no firm D call. The CDR3 runs to 16 residues. Germline V CDR1 and CDR2: SGHAT, FQNNGV. Trimming took 0 bases from V and 3 from J, leaving 13 bases between them. Written as DNA, the CDR3 is TGTGCCAGCAGCTTAGACTCTGGCTTCGGGACAGATACGCAGTATTTT. It translates to CASSLDSGFGTDTQYF.

The V gene is TRBV9, the J gene TRBJ2-3, with 9 bases identical to TRBD2. The germline V gene has CDR1 SGDLS and CDR2 YYNGEE. CDR3 length: 16 residues. V trimming: 0 bases; J trimming: 4 bases; junction bases outside the gene matches: 6. DNA for the CDR3: TGTGCCAGCAGCGTAGTTCTAGCGGGAACGGCAGATACGCAGTATTTT. Amino acid sequence: CASSVVLAGTADTQYF.

The chain combines TRBV4-2 with TRBJ2-7, with 10 bases lining up with TRBD1. The CDR3 sequence is 15 residues long. Germline V gives CDR1 LGHNA, CDR2 YNFKEQ. Unmatched junction bases numbered 7, after V lost 2 bases and J lost 6 bases. CDR3 region: CASSQTGTGAIEQYF. The DNA of the CDR3 is TGTGCCAGCAGCCAAACCGGGACAGGGGCTATCGAGCAGTACTTC.

This chain uses TRBV18 with TRBJ2-7, with D unresolved. There are 12 residues in the CDR3. The V gene lost 5 bases and the J gene lost 2 bases, with 7 bases spanning the gap. Germline values: CDR1 KGHSH, CDR2 LQKENI. CDR3: CASSVQTYEQYF. The CDR3 DNA sequence: TGTGCCAGCTCAGTCCAGACCTACGAGCAGTACTTC.